Listed below are T cell receptor beta chains from one sample, sequenced in a study of identifying expanded T cells in peripheral blood. Repertoires were generated with immunoSEQ multiplex PCR, while TCRdb's copy carries only in-frame clones and drops some. The repertoire consists of 80,000 to 95,000 clones, with about nine tenths occurring once and the leading ten covering 4%. The specimen was blood. These TCRs come from a person aged 18 to 69 in good health. CDR3s leave out the opening cysteine and the closing phenylalanine or tryptophan. Rows may omit the clone size; those that give it use once, few, many or a size class.

CDR3: ASSSTQSLTNEKLF
size: NA
J: TRBJ1-4
V: TRBV7-8

CDR3: ASRDRVGTNEKLF
size: NA
J: TRBJ1-4
V: TRBV2

CDR3: SVVVDGVYGYT
size: NA
J: TRBJ1-2
V: TRBV29-1

CDR3: ASSYRERNTIY
size: many
J: TRBJ1-3
V: TRBV6-5

CDR3: ASSYHRDSPLH
size: NA
J: TRBJ1-6
V: TRBV6-6

CDR3: ASTLPGLAATGELF
size: NA
J: TRBJ2-2
V: TRBV7-2

CDR3: ASSRTDSNQPQH
size: NA
J: TRBJ1-5
V: TRBV16

CDR3: ASSIGTGADEQY
size: few
J: TRBJ2-7
V: TRBV19

CDR3: ASRQDRRRNSPLH
size: once
J: TRBJ1-6
V: TRBV7-2

CDR3: ASSQDPSRALF
size: NA
J: TRBJ1-4
V: TRBV4-3

CDR3: ASRTGATDTQY
size: NA
J: TRBJ2-3
V: TRBV28

CDR3: ASSRRGQLYNEQF
size: NA
J: TRBJ2-1
V: TRBV19

CDR3: ASSLMETQY
size: NA
J: TRBJ2-5
V: TRBV5-4

CDR3: AWSDRVNQPQH
size: NA
J: TRBJ1-5
V: TRBV30

CDR3: ASRPPGILRTYEQY
size: NA
J: TRBJ2-7
V: TRBV5-1

CDR3: ASSPRQGVHEQY
size: NA
J: NA
V: TRBV9

CDR3: ASSQGGQGAETQY
size: NA
J: TRBJ2-5
V: TRBV4-1

CDR3: ASSLMTGMNTEAF
size: NA
J: TRBJ1-1
V: TRBV11-2

CDR3: ASSPKTASQETQY
size: NA
J: TRBJ2-5
V: TRBV5-4

CDR3: ASSSTSEGLREQF
size: NA
J: TRBJ2-1
V: TRBV25-1